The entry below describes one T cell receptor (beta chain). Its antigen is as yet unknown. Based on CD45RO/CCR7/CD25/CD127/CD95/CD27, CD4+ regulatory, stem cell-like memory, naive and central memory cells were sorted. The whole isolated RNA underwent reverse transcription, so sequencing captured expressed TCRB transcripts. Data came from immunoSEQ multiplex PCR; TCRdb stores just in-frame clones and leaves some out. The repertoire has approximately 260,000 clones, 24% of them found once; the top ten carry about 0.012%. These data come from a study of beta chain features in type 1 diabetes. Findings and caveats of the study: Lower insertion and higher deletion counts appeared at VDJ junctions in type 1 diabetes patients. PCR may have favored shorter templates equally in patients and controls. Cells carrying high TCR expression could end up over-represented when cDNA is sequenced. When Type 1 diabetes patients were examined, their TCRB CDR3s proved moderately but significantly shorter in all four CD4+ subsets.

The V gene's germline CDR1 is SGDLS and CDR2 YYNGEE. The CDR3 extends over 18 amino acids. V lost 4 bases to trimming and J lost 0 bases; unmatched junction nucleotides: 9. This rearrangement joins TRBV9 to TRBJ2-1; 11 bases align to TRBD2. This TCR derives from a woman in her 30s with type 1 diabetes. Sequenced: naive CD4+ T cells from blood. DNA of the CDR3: TGTGCCAGCAGCCCCCCAGATGGGACTAGCGGCTCCTACAATGAGCAGTTCTTC. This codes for CASSPPDGTSGSYNEQFF. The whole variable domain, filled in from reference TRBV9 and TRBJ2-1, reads DSGVTQTPKHLITATGQRVTLRCSPRSGDLSVYWYQQSLDQGLQFLIQYYNGEERAKGNILERFSAQQFPDLHSELNLSSLELGDSALYFCASSPPDGTSGSYNEQFFGPGTRLTVL.